This entry concerns a single TCR beta chain. Method: immunoSEQ multiplex PCR; TCRdb's copy keeps in-frame clones and lacks some. The table includes 45,000 to 50,000 clones, around 79% detected once. Time point here: pretreatment peripheral blood. The CDR3 has 16 amino acids. V lost 1 base and J lost 5; bases outside the gene matches: 9. Germline V gene data show CDR1 as SGHTA and CDR2 as FQGNSA. This record belongs to a study of PD-L1 blockade in urothelial cancer. The receptor's source is a man aged 65 to 85 with urothelial cancer. The chain is built from TRBV7-2 and TRBJ1-2, with 8 bases fitting TRBD1. The sample in question was PBMCs, obtained around atezolizumab (anti-PD-L1) treatment. The DNA of the CDR3 is TGTGCCAGCAGCTTAGATCCCAGGGGGCGCGGGTATGGCTACACCTTC. This encodes CASSLDPRGRGYGYTF.